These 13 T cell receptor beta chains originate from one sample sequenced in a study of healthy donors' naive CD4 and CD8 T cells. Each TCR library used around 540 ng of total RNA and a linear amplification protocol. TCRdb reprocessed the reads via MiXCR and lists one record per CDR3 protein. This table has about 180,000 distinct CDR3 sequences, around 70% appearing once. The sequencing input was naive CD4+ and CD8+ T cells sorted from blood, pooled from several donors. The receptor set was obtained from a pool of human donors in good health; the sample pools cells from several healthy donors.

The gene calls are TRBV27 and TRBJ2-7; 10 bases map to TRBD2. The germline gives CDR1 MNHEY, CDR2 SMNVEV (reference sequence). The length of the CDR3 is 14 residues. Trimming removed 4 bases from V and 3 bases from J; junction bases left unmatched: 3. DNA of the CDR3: TGTGCCAGCAGTTGGACTAGCGGAGACTACGAGCAGTACTTC. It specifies CASSWTSGDYEQYF.

CDR3: CSVEFYQGTNYGYTF. The CDR3 region has the DNA TGCAGCGTTGAGTTCTACCAGGGGACTAACTATGGCTACACCTTC. The V gene is TRBV29-1, the J gene TRBJ1-2, with D possibly matching TRBD1 (6 bases). The CDR3 runs to 15 residues. Trimming pared 3 bases from V and 0 bases from J, leaving 14 bases between. Germline-derived CDR1 and CDR2 are SQVTM and ANQGSEA.

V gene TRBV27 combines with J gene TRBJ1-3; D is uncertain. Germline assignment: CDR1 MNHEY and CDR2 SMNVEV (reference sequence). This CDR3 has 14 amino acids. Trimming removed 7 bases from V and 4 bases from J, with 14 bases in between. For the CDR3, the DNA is TGTGCCAGCAAGGGAGGGCAGCTCGGAAACACCATATATTTT. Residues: CASKGGQLGNTIYF.

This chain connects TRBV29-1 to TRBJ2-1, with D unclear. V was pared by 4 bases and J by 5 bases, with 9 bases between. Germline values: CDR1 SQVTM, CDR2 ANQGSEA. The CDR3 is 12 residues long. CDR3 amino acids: CSVGLLNNEQFF. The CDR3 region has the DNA TGCAGCGTTGGGCTGTTAAACAATGAGCAGTTCTTC.

The CDR3 bases are TGTGCCACCAGCAGGGGATGGACAGGAAATACTGAAGCTTTCTTT. Its translation is CATSRGWTGNTEAFF. This chain connects TRBV15 to TRBJ1-1, with 7 positions matching TRBD1. The germline CDR1 and CDR2 sequences are LNHNV and YYDKDF (reference sequence). This CDR3 has 15 residues. With 3 bases clipped from V and 5 bases from J, the junction kept 9 bases outside the gene matches.

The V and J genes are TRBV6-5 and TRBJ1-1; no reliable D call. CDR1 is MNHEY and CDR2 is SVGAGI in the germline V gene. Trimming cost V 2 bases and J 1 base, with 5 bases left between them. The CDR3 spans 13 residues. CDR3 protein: CASSYRSNTEAFF. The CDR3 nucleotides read TGTGCCAGCAGTTACCGCTCGAACACTGAAGCTTTCTTT.

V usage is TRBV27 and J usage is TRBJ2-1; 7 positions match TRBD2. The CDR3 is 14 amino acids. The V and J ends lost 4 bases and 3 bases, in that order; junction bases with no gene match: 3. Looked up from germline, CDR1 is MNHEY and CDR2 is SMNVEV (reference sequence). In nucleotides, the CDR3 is TGTGCCAGCAGTTGGGGGACTATCTACAATGAGCAGTTCTTC. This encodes CASSWGTIYNEQFF.

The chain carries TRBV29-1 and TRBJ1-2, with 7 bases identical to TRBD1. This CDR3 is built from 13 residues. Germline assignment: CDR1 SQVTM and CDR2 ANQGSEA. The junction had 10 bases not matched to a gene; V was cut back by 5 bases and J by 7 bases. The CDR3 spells CSVSGQGDSGYTF. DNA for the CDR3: TGCAGCGTTTCAGGGCAGGGGGACTCTGGCTACACCTTC.

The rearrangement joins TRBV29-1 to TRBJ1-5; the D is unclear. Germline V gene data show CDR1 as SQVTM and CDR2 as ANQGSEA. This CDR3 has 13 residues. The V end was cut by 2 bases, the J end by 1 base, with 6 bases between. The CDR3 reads CSVEIGSNQPQHF. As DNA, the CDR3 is TGCAGCGTTGAAATCGGGAGCAATCAGCCCCAGCATTTT.

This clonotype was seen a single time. The DNA for the CDR3 is TGTGCCAGCAGCGGCCGGGACAGGCCCGGGCAAGGCTACACCTTC. As protein: CASSGRDRPGQGYTF. This chain links TRBV7-2 with TRBJ1-2, with TRBD1 matching 8 bases. CDR1 is SGHTA and CDR2 is FQGNSA in the germline V gene. After removal of 5 bases from V and 8 bases from J, the junction contained 13 bases not matched to a gene. This CDR3 is built from 15 residues.

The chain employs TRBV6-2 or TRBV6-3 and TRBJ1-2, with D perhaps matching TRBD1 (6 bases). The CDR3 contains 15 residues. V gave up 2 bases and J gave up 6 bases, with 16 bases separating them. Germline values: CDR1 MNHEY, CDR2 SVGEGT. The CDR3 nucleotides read TGTGCCAGCAGTTACGATTCAGGGGAGGCGGATGGCTACACCTTC. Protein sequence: CASSYDSGEADGYTF.

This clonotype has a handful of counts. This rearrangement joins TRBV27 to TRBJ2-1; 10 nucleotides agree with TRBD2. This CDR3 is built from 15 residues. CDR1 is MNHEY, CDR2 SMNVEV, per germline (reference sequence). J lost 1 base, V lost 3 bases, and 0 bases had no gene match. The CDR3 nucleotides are TGTGCCAGCAGTTTTAGCGGGGGGTCCTACAATGAGCAGTTCTTC. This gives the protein CASSFSGGSYNEQFF.

The CDR3 region is CATKLAGGSSGANVLTF. CDR3 nucleotides: TGTGCCACCAAACTAGCGGGGGGTTCATCTGGGGCCAACGTCCTGACTTTC. This chain joins TRBV10-3 and TRBJ2-6, with 12 bases matching TRBD2. The CDR3 extends over 17 amino acids. Per the germline V gene, CDR1 is ENHRY and CDR2 is SYGVKD. J was trimmed by 1 base and V by 10 bases; bases with no gene match: 8.